One and the same sample provided the 30 T cell receptor beta chains below, sequenced in a study of T-cell memory formation after mild COVID-19 (dated by TCRdb to 2020 to 2023). Library preparation was by 5' RACE. The run used an Illumina NovaSeq 6000. TCRdb reanalyzed the raw reads on its own, using fastp at Q25 for trimming and MiXCR for clone calling, and kept in-frame beta chains. Identical CDR3 protein sequences are pooled into one entry, listed with their most common genes and DNA. The table for this sample lists hundreds of thousands of distinct CDR3 sequences; about a fifth of them were counted only once. The leading ten clones occupy approximately 8% of the sample. The specimen was PBMCs or a T cell subset sorted from them (not recorded which). These receptors originate from an adult woman who had mild COVID-19 (a few samples of this study predate the infection). The sample titles of this study are shuffled in the database, so cell type and time point are left out; the donor was told from shared clones.

This clonotype was detected only a few times. The V call is TRBV5-4, the J call TRBJ2-7; 9 bases agree with TRBD2. Per germline, CDR1 SGHNT and CDR2 YYREEE (reference sequence). J lost 7 bases, V lost 5 bases, and 10 bases had no gene match. The CDR3 is 14 amino acids. The CDR3 region is CASSLAGVSGEQYF. DNA for the CDR3: TGTGCCAGCAGTTTAGCGGGAGTATCAGGGGAGCAGTACTTC.

The V and J genes are TRBV19 and TRBJ2-7; TRBD1 is a possible D gene (5 bases). The germline gives CDR1 LNHDA, CDR2 SQIVND (reference sequence). The CDR3 length is 14 residues. V was pared by 3 bases and J by 2 bases, with 11 bases between. The CDR3 is CASSMVGVPYEQYF. The CDR3 DNA reads as TGTGCCAGTAGTATGGTAGGGGTCCCCTACGAGCAGTACTTC.

This clonotype showed up just a few times. The chain links TRBV5-1 to TRBJ1-2; the D gene is possibly TRBD1 (6 bases). Germline V lookup: CDR1 SGHRS, CDR2 YFSETQ. V was shortened by 4 bases and J by 2 bases, with 12 bases between the two germline ends. This CDR3 spans 14 amino acids. This CDR3 reads CASSPPGGNYGYTF. The DNA of the CDR3 is TGCGCCAGCAGCCCTCCCGGGGGCAACTATGGCTACACCTTC. Using reference TRBV5-1 and TRBJ1-2 for the parts outside the CDR3, the full variable domain is KAGVTQTPRYLIKTRGQQVTLSCSPISGHRSVSWYQQTPGQGLQFLFEYFSETQRNKGNFPGRFSGRQFSNSRSEMNVSTLELGDSALYLCASSPPGGNYGYTFGSGTRLTVV.

This clonotype was observed a handful of times. This chain joins TRBV12-3 or TRBV12-4 and TRBJ1-1, with D possibly matching TRBD1 (6 bases). V was pared by 4 bases and J by 9 bases, with 21 bases between. The CDR3 is 15 residues long. CDR3 bases: TGTGCCAGCAGTTGGGGGGACACCGGAGGTCCTCAAGCTTTCTTT. Its translation is CASSWGDTGGPQAFF.

The chain recombines TRBV29-1 with TRBJ2-3; 9 bases line up with TRBD2. The germline V gene has CDR1 SQVTM and CDR2 ANQGSEA. Trimming at V came to 4 bases and at J to 3 bases, leaving 8 bases not matched to a gene. The CDR3 totals 15 residues. The CDR3 DNA reads as TGCAGCGTTGGTGTTAGCGGGAGCAGTACAGATACGCAGTATTTT. Amino acids: CSVGVSGSSTDTQYF.

This clonotype was observed a single time. The rearrangement links TRBV29-1 to TRBJ2-1; D is possibly TRBD1 (5 bases). This CDR3 has 14 amino acids. V was trimmed by 4 bases and J by 4 bases, leaving 14 bases between them. The germline V gene encodes CDR1 SQVTM and CDR2 ANQGSEA. The CDR3 DNA sequence: TGCAGCGTTGCAGGGAATTCCAGGTACAATGAGCAGTTCTTC. It is translated as CSVAGNSRYNEQFF.

This chain's CDR3 is CAWHSGQGGTEAFF. DNA of the CDR3: TGTGCCTGGCACTCCGGACAGGGCGGGACTGAAGCTTTCTTT. V is TRBV30 and J is TRBJ1-1; 8 positions match TRBD1. Trimming at V came to 5 bases and at J to 5 bases, leaving 10 bases not matched to a gene. Germline V gene lookup returns CDR1 GTSNPN and CDR2 SVGIG (reference sequence). The CDR3 is 14 residues long.

The chain is built from TRBV2 and TRBJ2-2, with unresolved D. Germline CDR1 SNHLY, CDR2 FYNNEI. V was cut by 5 bases and J by 7 bases, with 11 bases left in between. The CDR3 is made up of 13 amino acids. CDR3 protein: CASSFRFGGELFF. CDR3 coding DNA: TGTGCCAGCAGTTTTAGGTTTGGCGGGGAGCTGTTTTTT. Supplemented by reference TRBV2 and TRBJ2-2, the full variable domain reads EPEVTQTPSHQVTQMGQEVILRCVPISNHLYFYWYRQILGQKVEFLVSFYNNEISEKSEIFDDQFSVERPDGSNFTLKIRSTKLEDSAMYFCASSFRFGGELFFGEGSRLTVL.

This chain connects TRBV4-1 to TRBJ1-2, with TRBD1 matching over 7 bases. Germline V gives CDR1 MGHRA, CDR2 YSYEKL. Trimming removed 0 bases from V and 8 bases from J; junction bases left unmatched: 15. The CDR3 runs 17 residues. CDR3 sequence (DNA): TGCGCCAGCAGCCAAGAAATGTTCCTTCCAGGGGGAGGAGGCTACACCTTC. Translating it yields CASSQEMFLPGGGGYTF.

The V and J genes are TRBV6-4 and TRBJ2-3; the match to TRBD2 covers 8 bases. The germline V gene has CDR1 MRHNA and CDR2 SNTAGT. The CDR3 runs 16 residues. Trimming at V came to 2 bases and at J to 2 bases, leaving 6 bases not matched to a gene. The CDR3 region is CASSDTVAGSTDTQYF. CDR3 DNA sequence: TGTGCCAGCAGTGACACGGTAGCGGGGTCCACAGATACGCAGTATTTT.

This clonotype was picked up many times. This chain joins TRBV6-1 and TRBJ2-5, with 12 bases identical to TRBD2. Trimming removed 4 bases from V and 1 base from J; junction bases left unmatched: 4. The CDR3 totals 16 residues. The germline CDR1 and CDR2 sequences are MNHNS and SASEGT. The DNA of the CDR3 is TGTGCCAGCAGTGTCCTAGCGGGGGGGCTCCAAGAGACCCAGTACTTC. As protein: CASSVLAGGLQETQYF.

The gene calls are TRBV4-1 and TRBJ2-5; 9 positions match TRBD2. V dropped 0 bases and J dropped 5; count of bases not matched to a gene: 7. The CDR3 is made up of 16 amino acids. CDR1 and CDR2 from the germline V gene are MGHRA and YSYEKL. CDR3 region: CASSQEGGGGLETQYF. CDR3 DNA: TGCGCCAGCAGCCAAGAAGGCGGGGGGGGCCTGGAGACCCAGTACTTC.

V and J are TRBV5-1 and TRBJ2-7, with 11 bases that match TRBD2. Germline lookup yields CDR1 SGHRS and CDR2 YFSETQ. The J segment lost 0 bases and the V segment lost 2 bases, leaving 4 bases of the junction unmatched. CDR3 length: 16 residues. The CDR3 loop is CASSFSSGRFSYEQYF. In nucleotides, the CDR3 is TGCGCCAGCAGCTTCTCTAGCGGGAGGTTCTCCTACGAGCAGTACTTC.

This clonotype was detected only a few times. In DNA form, the CDR3 reads TGTGCCAGCAGCGGACCTGGACAGGGGAACTATGGCTACACCTTC. Encoded protein: CASSGPGQGNYGYTF. This chain connects TRBV9 to TRBJ1-2, with 9 bases identical to TRBD1. The ends lost 3 bases at V and 2 bases at J; junction bases unmatched: 5. This CDR3 region has 15 residues. Germline CDR1 and CDR2: SGDLS and YYNGEE. The full variable domain, in which reference TRBV9 and TRBJ1-2 provide the parts outside the CDR3, is DSGVTQTPKHLITATGQRVTLRCSPRSGDLSVYWYQQSLDQGLQFLIQYYNGEERAKGNILERFSAQQFPDLHSELNLSSLELGDSALYFCASSGPGQGNYGYTFGSGTRLTVV.

This clonotype was detected a few times. The chain links TRBV14 to TRBJ1-5, with no clear D. Between the trimmed V and J ends, which lost 0 bases and 6 bases, there was a span of 6 bases. The length of the CDR3 is 13 residues. CDR1 and CDR2 from the germline V gene are SGHDN and FVKESK. The CDR3 region has the DNA TGTGCCAGCAGCCAAGATCGACTTCAGCCCCAGCATTTT. Protein product: CASSQDRLQPQHF.

The genes are TRBV7-9 and TRBJ2-7; the D gene is possibly TRBD1 (6 bases). This CDR3 is built from 13 residues. Germline CDR1 reads SEHNR; CDR2 reads FQNEAQ (reference sequence). With 5 bases removed from V and 3 bases from J, the gap between germline ends came to 11 bases. The CDR3 is CASSHGQFYEQYF. The CDR3 region has the DNA TGTGCCAGCAGCCATGGACAGTTCTACGAGCAGTACTTC. The variable domain in full, completed from reference TRBV7-9 and TRBJ2-7, reads DTGVSQNPRHKITKRGQNVTFRCDPISEHNRLYWYRQTLGQGPEFLTYFQNEAQLEKSRLLSDRFSAERPKGSFSTLEIQRTEQGDSAMYLCASSHGQFYEQYFGPGTRLTVT.

The V and J genes are TRBV3-1 and TRBJ2-2; 11 positions match TRBD1. The ends lost 3 bases at V and 3 bases at J; junction bases unmatched: 3. Germline V gene sequence: CDR1 LGHDT, CDR2 YNNKEL (reference sequence). The CDR3 runs to 16 residues. The CDR3 region has the DNA TGTGCCAGCAGCCACACGGGACAGGGGGACACCGGGGAGCTGTTTTTT. Encoded protein: CASSHTGQGDTGELFF.

This clonotype has a handful of counts. This chain uses TRBV29-1 with TRBJ2-5; D gene ambiguous. CDR3 length: 12 amino acids. V was cut by 3 bases and J by 1 base, with 6 bases left in between. Germline V gives CDR1 SQVTM, CDR2 ANQGSEA. The CDR3, as DNA: TGCAGCGTTGATTACCCCCAAGAGACCCAGTACTTC. Residues: CSVDYPQETQYF.

This clonotype was observed a handful of times. This sequence joins TRBV4-1 and TRBJ1-3; 9 bases align to TRBD1. Germline trimming cut 3 bases from V and 0 bases from J; bases unmatched to any gene: 9. The germline V gene encodes CDR1 MGHRA and CDR2 YSYEKL. CDR3 length: 18 amino acids. The CDR3 bases are TGCGCCAGCAGCCACGATCCGGGACAGGGTCACTCTGGAAACACCATATATTTT. Protein product: CASSHDPGQGHSGNTIYF.

V is TRBV20-1 and J is TRBJ2-7; D may be TRBD2 (6 bases). The CDR3 runs 14 residues. Trimming cost V 4 bases and J 3 bases, with 16 bases left between them. In germline, CDR1 is DFQATT, CDR2 SNEGSKA (reference sequence). CDR3 coding DNA: TGCAGTGCTATAACCCCTGGGACTTACTACGAGCAGTACTTC. As protein: CSAITPGTYYEQYF.

The chain recombines TRBV4-2 with TRBJ2-1; D is unresolved. Trimming left V 1 base short and J 7 bases short, with 11 bases between. The CDR3 consists of 14 residues. Germline V lookup: CDR1 LGHNA, CDR2 YNFKEQ. The CDR3 loop is CASSQGLSRNEQFF. CDR3 sequence (DNA): TGTGCCAGCAGCCAAGGACTCTCTAGGAATGAGCAGTTCTTC.

The chain joins TRBV5-6 to TRBJ1-1; D remains ambiguous. V shed 6 bases and J shed 12 bases, with 18 bases lying between them. Germline V CDR1 and CDR2: SGHDT, YYEEEE. This CDR3 spans 12 amino acids. CDR3 sequence reads: CASTLRPGGTFF. The CDR3 region has the DNA TGTGCCAGCACCCTCCGGCCGGGCGGAACTTTCTTT.

This clonotype was seen a few times. The chain uses TRBV15 and TRBJ2-1, with TRBD1 matching 8 bases. Germline CDR1 LNHNV, CDR2 YYDKDF (reference sequence). This CDR3 is built from 14 residues. The trim removed 2 bases at V and 11 bases at J, leaving 8 bases unmatched. CDR3 sequence reads: CATSRNTGGGKQFF. The CDR3 region has the DNA TGTGCCACCAGCAGAAACACAGGGGGTGGGAAGCAGTTCTTC.

The chain recombines TRBV4-1 with TRBJ2-1; 12 positions agree with TRBD2. Germline assignment: CDR1 MGHRA and CDR2 YSYEKL. The CDR3 runs 16 residues. V was clipped by 2 bases and J by 6 bases; unmatched bases: 5. CDR3: CASSQLLAGGGNEQFF. The DNA for the CDR3 is TGCGCCAGCAGCCAACTACTAGCGGGGGGAGGCAATGAGCAGTTCTTC.

The V and J genes are TRBV7-6 and TRBJ2-7; D not certain. The CDR3 runs 14 residues. Trimming took 5 bases from V and 4 from J, leaving 15 bases between them. Germline CDR1 and CDR2: SGHVS and FNYEAQ. The CDR3 region is CASSATGFGYEQYF. CDR3 bases: TGTGCCAGCAGCGCTACTGGGTTCGGGTACGAGCAGTACTTC.

The rearrangement joins TRBV7-3 to TRBJ2-5; tentative D call: TRBD2 (6 bases). Deletions cut 0 bases from V and 5 bases from J, with 10 bases between. The CDR3 has 14 residues. The germline gives CDR1 SGHTA, CDR2 FQGTGA. The CDR3 sequence is CASSLTPGEETQYF. CDR3 nucleotide sequence: TGTGCCAGCAGCTTAACGCCGGGAGAGGAGACCCAGTACTTC.

This clonotype was recorded only once. The rearrangement joins TRBV12-3 or TRBV12-4 to TRBJ2-5; TRBD2 agrees at 11 bases. The CDR3 has 16 residues. Trimming removed 5 bases from V and 5 bases from J; junction bases left unmatched: 10. CDR3 coding DNA: TGTGCCAGCAGTAGTAATAGCGGGGGGGCGATCGAGACCCAGTACTTC. It is translated as CASSSNSGGAIETQYF.

The chain links TRBV29-1 to TRBJ2-3; D is possibly TRBD1 or TRBD2 (6 bases each). V was trimmed by 2 bases and J by 5 bases, leaving 14 bases between them. The CDR3 sequence is 14 residues long. Germline CDR1 and CDR2: SQVTM and ANQGSEA. CDR3 DNA: TGCAGCGTTGAAAGGGGGGCCTTAGGAGATACGCAGTATTTT. Translation: CSVERGALGDTQYF.

The rearrangement links TRBV15 to TRBJ2-7; a possible D gene is TRBD1 (6 bases). The V gene's germline CDR1 is LNHNV and CDR2 YYDKDF (reference sequence). V dropped 3 bases and J dropped 3 bases, with 15 bases sitting between them. The CDR3 loop spans 15 amino acids. The CDR3 nucleotides are TGTGCCACCAGCAGGGGGACGGACAGTCGCTACGAGCAGTACTTC. Its translation is CATSRGTDSRYEQYF.

This clonotype showed up just a few times. The chain links TRBV4-1 to TRBJ2-2; D is perhaps TRBD1 (5 bases). V shed 3 bases and J shed 1 base, with 15 bases lying between them. The length of the CDR3 is 17 residues. Germline values: CDR1 MGHRA, CDR2 YSYEKL. The CDR3 DNA reads TGCGCCAGCAGCCACTCTCGGGCAGGGCTGAACACCGGGGAGCTGTTTTTT. As protein: CASSHSRAGLNTGELFF.